This T cell receptor beta chain was documented in a study of T cells in Graves' hyperthyroidism and ophthalmopathy. Study-wide results and limits: Model output signaled ophthalmopathy a median about seven months ahead of onset.

The hyperthyroidism patients had all been newly diagnosed, and their disease duration was under 2 months. Their ages ranged from 18 to 65 years. Exclusion followed for patients with uncontrolled infection, other autoimmune disease, pregnancy or lactation. PBMCs were collected from an approximately 9.4 ml volume of fresh peripheral blood. This clonotype was observed at least ten times. Its antigen is unidentified. What was amplified from RNA transcripts were TCR beta CDR3 regions. When the TCR CDR3 underwent first-round RT-PCR, the HTBI primer set was used. A single record per CDR3 protein comes from TCRdb applying MiXCR to the multiplex PCR reads. This sample has 600,000 to 800,000 distinct CDR3 sequences, with 30% to 40% found just once. Material for sequencing was blood. This sequence originates from a woman in her thirties or forties with Graves' hyperthyroidism.

In DNA form, the CDR3 reads TGCAGTGCTAGAGATGTCAGGGAAGAGACCCAGTACTTC. This codes for CSARDVREETQYF. The chain employs TRBV20-1 and TRBJ2-5; TRBD1 is a possible D gene (5 bases). The CDR3 runs to 13 residues. Germline values: CDR1 DFQATT, CDR2 SNEGSKA (reference sequence). V was cut by 0 bases and J by 3 bases, with 8 bases left in between.